One TCR beta chain is described in this entry. Trimming cost V 3 bases and J 1 base, with 17 bases left between them. Germline V lookup: CDR1 SGHNT, CDR2 YYREEE (reference sequence). The CDR3 is 17 residues long. Libraries used roughly 18,000 to 1,000,000 sorted naive CD8 T cells and 10%, 30% or 50% RNA input. When naive CD8 T cells were sorted, they were gated as CD8+CD4-CCR7+CD45RA+. Making the bulk TCR libraries relied on previously described methods and listed TCR primers. TCRdb re-derived calls from the PCR reads in MiXCR, one entry per CDR3 protein. Of approximately 90,000 distinct CDR3 sequences in the sample, 21% are singletons; the top ten hold 0.85% to 1.2%. The data stem from a study of molecular identifiers for immune sequencing clone quantification.

What was sequenced was naive CD8+ T cells from blood, with Jurkat cell RNA spiked in. Regarding subset: FACS-sorted CD8+CD4-CCR7+CD45RA+ naive T cells. This receptor was taken from a human donor in good health. Some libraries in this study had Jurkat cell RNA spiked in. The V and J genes are TRBV5-4 and TRBJ1-5; D is unclear. The CDR3 DNA is TGTGCCAGCAGCTCCGGACGGCCCGGGGAGAGCAATCAGCCCCAGCATTTT. Amino acid sequence: CASSSGRPGESNQPQHF.